These 14 T cell receptor beta chains share one sample of origin, sequenced in a study of patients and donors after allogeneic stem cell transplantation. TCRdb called the RT-PCR reads again in MiXCR, with one record for every CDR3 protein. In the table there are 800,000 to 1,000,000 distinct CDR3 sequences, roughly 17% of which are singletons. Sequencing was done on a sample of blood, either unsorted or a sorted T cell fraction (not recorded which). The receptors derive from a human donor who was either an allogeneic HSCT recipient or a stem cell or donor lymphocyte infusion donor (not recorded which). It is not recorded whose cells these are; they may come from a transplant donor.

In this sample, this clonotype turned up many times. The chain links TRBV20-1 to TRBJ2-1; 10 bases are shared with TRBD2. The V and J ends lost 2 bases and 6 bases, in that order; junction bases with no gene match: 4. CDR1 and CDR2 (germline): DFQATT, SNEGSKA (reference sequence). The length of the CDR3 is 14 residues. In nucleotides, the CDR3 is TGCAGTGCTAGATCTAGCGGGAGCTTCAATGAGCAGTTCTTC. Protein: CSARSSGSFNEQFF.

This clonotype has a handful of counts. DNA of the CDR3: TGTGCCAGCAGCCTGGGGCCGGGACTAGGGGTCGATGAGCAGTTCTTC. Its protein product is CASSLGPGLGVDEQFF. The genes are TRBV5-5 and TRBJ2-1; 8 bases line up with TRBD2. The V gene end was trimmed by 4 bases and the J gene end by 8 bases; junction bases not matched to a gene: 14. Per the germline V gene, CDR1 is SGHKS and CDR2 is YYEKEE (reference sequence). The CDR3 has 16 residues.

There are a few counts of this clonotype. The rearrangement joins TRBV5-1 to TRBJ2-1; possibly TRBD1 for D (5 bases). This CDR3 contains 15 residues. Germline CDR1 and CDR2: SGHRS and YFSETQ. Trimming pared 4 bases from V and 4 bases from J, leaving 15 bases between. The chain's CDR3 is CASSGATPWYNEQFF. In nucleotides, the CDR3 is TGCGCCAGCAGCGGGGCTACCCCTTGGTACAATGAGCAGTTCTTC.

V is TRBV29-1 and J is TRBJ2-3; 11 bases are a match to TRBD1. Germline assignment: CDR1 SQVTM and CDR2 ANQGSEA. This CDR3 has 15 residues. With 3 bases clipped from V and 6 bases from J, the junction kept 8 bases outside the gene matches. For the CDR3, the DNA is TGCAGCGTTGATGGAGGACAGGGGGCCCCGGATACGCAGTATTTT. Its protein product is CSVDGGQGAPDTQYF.

The rearrangement uses TRBV19 and TRBJ1-2, with D unclear. The length of the CDR3 is 13 residues. V was shortened by 7 bases and J by 4 bases, with 13 bases between the two germline ends. Germline assignment: CDR1 LNHDA and CDR2 SQIVND (reference sequence). The CDR3 DNA reads TGTGCCAGTAATGTCGCTACCCCCTATGGCTACACCTTC. Encoded protein: CASNVATPYGYTF.

This chain links TRBV9 with TRBJ2-1; possible D gene TRBD2, 5 bases. The CDR3 is 15 residues long. The germline V gene encodes CDR1 SGDLS and CDR2 YYNGEE. The germline V and J ends were trimmed by 4 bases and 7 bases, with 18 bases remaining between them. DNA for the CDR3: TGTGCCAGCAGCTATGCCCTAGCCTTGCGGAATGAGCAGTTCTTC. Amino acids: CASSYALALRNEQFF.

The genes are TRBV20-1 and TRBJ1-1, with 7 positions matching TRBD1. This CDR3 comprises 13 residues. The V gene's germline CDR1 is DFQATT and CDR2 SNEGSKA (reference sequence). V lost 4 bases, J lost 1 base, and 3 bases stayed unmatched. The CDR3 sequence: CSAIKGANTEAFF. Here the CDR3 DNA reads TGCAGTGCTATAAAGGGGGCGAACACTGAAGCTTTCTTT.

The rearrangement links TRBV7-2 to TRBJ2-7; TRBD1 agrees at 9 bases. The V and J ends lost 2 bases and 6 bases, in that order; junction bases with no gene match: 5. The germline gives CDR1 SGHTA, CDR2 FQGNSA. The CDR3 covers 14 residues. In nucleotides, the CDR3 is TGTGCCAGCAGCTTACTCGGGACAGGGCGCGAGCAGTACTTC. Its protein is CASSLLGTGREQYF.

This rearrangement joins TRBV5-4 to TRBJ2-5; 13 nucleotides match TRBD2. Germline V CDR1 and CDR2: SGHNT, YYREEE (reference sequence). The CDR3 totals 15 residues. The trim removed 4 bases at V and 5 bases at J, leaving 5 bases unmatched. This CDR3 reads CASSHGLAGEETQYF. In DNA, the CDR3 is TGTGCCAGCAGCCATGGACTAGCGGGAGAGGAGACCCAGTACTTC.

This clonotype was counted only a few times. In DNA, the CDR3 is TGTGCCAGCAGCCAGGGGGGGCTGAACAATCAGCCCCAGCATTTT. Translated, it gives CASSQGGLNNQPQHF. The chain has TRBV7-9 and TRBJ1-5; TRBD1 matches at 7 bases. Germline V CDR1 and CDR2: SEHNR, FQNEAQ (reference sequence). This CDR3 region has 15 residues. Trimming cost V 5 bases and J 3 bases; bases outside gene matches: 7.

This clonotype was detected ten times or more. The chain carries TRBV29-1 and TRBJ1-2, with 7 bases identical to TRBD1. The CDR3 has 11 residues. V trimming: 8 bases; J trimming: 8 bases; junction bases outside the gene matches: 8. Germline V lookup: CDR1 SQVTM, CDR2 ANQGSEA. The chain's CDR3 is CSSRQGSGYTF. CDR3 bases: TGCAGCTCTCGACAGGGTTCCGGCTACACCTTC.

This clonotype was counted between two and nine times. The DNA of the CDR3 is TGTGCCAGCAGCTTCCCTGGGCAGACTGAAGCTTTCTTT. Protein sequence: CASSFPGQTEAFF. The chain carries TRBV7-8 and TRBJ1-1; unclear D gene. The CDR3 is 13 amino acids. The V gene's germline CDR1 is SGHVS and CDR2 FQNEAQ. V lost 3 bases to trimming and J lost 5 bases, with 10 bases between them.

The CDR3 spells CASGLRRGHQPQHF. CDR3 sequence (DNA): TGTGCTAGTGGTTTGCGGAGGGGACATCAGCCCCAGCATTTT. The chain uses TRBV12-5 and TRBJ1-5; D is possibly TRBD1 (5 bases). The CDR3 sequence is 14 residues long. Per the germline V gene, CDR1 is LGHNT and CDR2 is FRNRAP. V lost 2 bases and J 5 bases, leaving 10 bases between the germline ends.

The rearrangement uses TRBV20-1 and TRBJ2-1; 8 bases are shared with TRBD2. The trim removed 2 bases at V and 8 bases at J, leaving 17 bases unmatched. Germline V gene lookup returns CDR1 DFQATT and CDR2 SNEGSKA (reference sequence). The CDR3 covers 17 residues. The CDR3 reads CSARLTRGTSLFHEQFF. DNA for the CDR3: TGCAGTGCTAGACTAACGCGGGGGACTAGTTTATTTCATGAGCAGTTCTTC.